The 9 T cell receptor beta chains given below trace back to one sample, sequenced in a study of OX40 agonist ivuxolimab in advanced cancers. The method was immunoSEQ multiplex PCR; TCRdb's version includes in-frame clones alone and lacks a portion of them. This sample yields just over 70,000 clones, of which around 83% are seen a single time; roughly 0.79% belongs to the top ten. Sequences were derived from CD4+ or CD8+ T cells sorted from blood, sampled in a trial of the OX40 agonist ivuxolimab. The source is an adult with an advanced solid tumor such as melanoma, head and neck, liver or kidney cancer.

J is TRBJ2-2 and V is TRBV5-1, with unresolved D. The CDR3 runs 15 residues. Per the germline V gene, CDR1 is SGHRS and CDR2 is YFSETQ. V was shortened by 8 bases and J by 0 bases, with 14 bases between the two germline ends. This CDR3 reads CASTLTPSNTGELFF. The CDR3 DNA sequence: TGCGCCAGTACCTTGACTCCCTCGAACACCGGGGAGCTGTTTTTT.

V is TRBV11-3 and J is TRBJ1-1; D uncertain. V dropped 1 base and J dropped 1 base, with 4 bases sitting between them. The V gene's germline CDR1 is SGHNT and CDR2 YENEEA. The CDR3 extends over 13 amino acids. The CDR3 loop reads CASSLATNTEAFF. Written as DNA, the CDR3 is TGTGCCAGCAGCTTAGCGACGAACACTGAAGCTTTCTTT.

As for this clone: A read error may account for a junction end that differs from germline. The chain employs TRBV2 and TRBJ2-7; D ambiguous. CDR1 and CDR2 (germline): SNHLY, FYNNEI. This CDR3 contains 12 residues. The CDR3 coding sequence is TGTGCCAGCAATCAGCGTTTCTCGGGTTTGAACTTC. Protein: CASNQRFSGLNF.

CDR3 coding DNA: TGTGCCATCAAGCAGCCAACAGATACGCAGTATTTT. Its protein is CAIKQPTDTQYF. This chain links TRBV10-3 with TRBJ2-3; the D is unclear. CDR1 and CDR2 from the germline V gene are ENHRY and SYGVKD. The CDR3 loop spans 12 amino acids. Trimming removed 7 bases at V and 3 bases at J, with 8 bases between.

The chain employs TRBV28 and TRBJ2-5; 10 bases align to TRBD1. Judging by the DNA end, TRBJ2-7 fits better; the J call may be wrong. This CDR3 is 14 amino acids long. Germline V lookup: CDR1 MDHEN, CDR2 SYDVKM. DNA of the CDR3: TGTGCCAGCAGCGGGGGACAGGGGACCTACGAGCAGTACTTC. It yields the protein CASSGGQGTYEQYF.

The V call is TRBV9, the J call TRBJ1-3, with D tentatively TRBD1 (6 bases). Trimming cost V 4 bases and J 4 bases, with 15 bases left between them. The CDR3 is made up of 15 amino acids. Germline values: CDR1 SGDLS, CDR2 YYNGEE. The CDR3 loop reads CASSPTGTPGNTIYF. CDR3 DNA sequence: TGTGCCAGCAGCCCTACCGGGACACCCGGAAACACCATATATTTT.

Comments on this clone: The same CDR3 is also encoded by other DNA sequences in this sample. The chain joins TRBV4-3 to TRBJ1-2; 7 nucleotides align to TRBD1. CDR3 length: 14 residues. Germline CDR1 and CDR2: LGHNA and YSLEER. The ends lost 1 base at V and 11 bases at J; junction bases unmatched: 10. The CDR3: CASSQVGGTVRYTF. The CDR3 DNA sequence: TGCGCCAGCAGCCAAGTAGGTGGGACAGTGAGATACACCTTC.

J is TRBJ1-3 and V is TRBV6-1, with D perhaps matching TRBD1 (5 bases). Germline V gene sequence: CDR1 MNHNS, CDR2 SASEGT. Trimming removed 1 base from V and 4 bases from J, with 11 bases in between. The CDR3 has 15 amino acids. The CDR3 sequence: CASSEVGVGGNTIYF. The CDR3 nucleotides read TGTGCCAGCAGTGAAGTAGGGGTTGGGGGAAACACCATATATTTT.

The chain carries TRBV5-1 and TRBJ1-5, with TRBD1 identical over 9 bases. CDR3 length: 14 amino acids. V dropped 4 bases and J dropped 5; count of bases not matched to a gene: 4. The germline gives CDR1 SGHRS, CDR2 YFSETQ. CDR3 in amino acids: CASSLRTGDQPQHF. The CDR3 region has the DNA TGCGCCAGCAGCCTGCGGACAGGGGATCAGCCCCAGCATTTT.